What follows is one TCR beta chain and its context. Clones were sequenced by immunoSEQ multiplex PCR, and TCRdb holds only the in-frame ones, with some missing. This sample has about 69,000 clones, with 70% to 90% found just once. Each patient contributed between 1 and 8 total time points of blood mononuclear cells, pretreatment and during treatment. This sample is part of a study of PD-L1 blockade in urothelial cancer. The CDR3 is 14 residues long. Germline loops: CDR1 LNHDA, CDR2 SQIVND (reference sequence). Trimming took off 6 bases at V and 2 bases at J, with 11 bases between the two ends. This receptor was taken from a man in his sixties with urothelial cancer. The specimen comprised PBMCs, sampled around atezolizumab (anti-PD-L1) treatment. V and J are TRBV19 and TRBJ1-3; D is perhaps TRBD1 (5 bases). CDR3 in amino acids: CASSLTDTGNTIYF. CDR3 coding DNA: TGTGCCAGTAGCCTGACAGACACTGGAAACACCATATATTTT.